A selection of T cell receptor beta chains follows, all from one sample in a study of vaccination and CD4 T cells after COVID-19. Which antigens these TCRs recognize remains unknown. TCRdb reprocessed the PCR reads via MiXCR and lists one record per CDR3 protein. The repertoire consists of 10,000 to 15,000 distinct CDR3 sequences, with roughly 57% occurring once and the leading ten covering about 30%. The material sequenced was CD4+ T cells from blood, cultured in vitro. Receptor source: a human donor who had recovered from COVID-19. CDR3s include the opening cysteine and the closing phenylalanine or tryptophan. The order of the fields is V gene, J gene, clone size, D gene, CDR3 length, CDR3 DNA, CDR3 protein. The D gene is left open where the match is weak. Not every row has a clone size; where given, it reads once, few, many or a size class.

>TRBV27|TRBJ2-2|.|TRBD2|15
TGTGCCAGCAATCCGGGGGGGACAAACACCGGGGAGCTGTTTTTT
CASNPGGTNTGELFF
>TRBV19|TRBJ1-5|few|.|15
TGTGCCAGTAGTATACTGGGCCCAGGCAGTCAGCCCCAGCATTTT
CASSILGPGSQPQHF
>TRBV2|TRBJ1-1|.|.|13
TGTGCCAGCGGTACCTTAGGGGGTACTGAAGCTTTCTTT
CASGTLGGTEAFF
>TRBV19|TRBJ1-2|.|.|15
TGTGCCAGTAGTATAGGGGGGGGCGCAGCCGGCGGCTACACCTTC
CASSIGGGAAGGYTF
>TRBV20-1|TRBJ1-4|.|.|14
TGCAGTGCTAGTCCCGGGGGCGGGGAGGAAAAACTGTTTTTT
CSASPGGGEEKLFF
>TRBV7-9|TRBJ1-2|few|TRBD1|15
TGTGCCAGCAGCCTACCTTACAGGGGGGTATATGGCTACACCTTC
CASSLPYRGVYGYTF
>TRBV28|TRBJ1-2|.|.|11
TGTGCCAGCACAGACAGCTATGGCTACACCTTC
CASTDSYGYTF
>TRBV6-1|TRBJ2-3|.|.|12
TGTGCCAGCAGTGCCCGCCCAGATACGCAGTATTTT
CASSARPDTQYF
>TRBV27|TRBJ2-1|.|TRBD2|15
TGTGCCAGCAGTTTAGGGACTAGCCGTTACAATGAGCAGTTCTTC
CASSLGTSRYNEQFF
>TRBV19|TRBJ1-5|.|.|12
TGTGCCAGTAGTATTCACCCGGGGCCCCAGCATTTT
CASSIHPGPQHF
>TRBV2|TRBJ2-7|.|.|14
TGTGCCAGCAGTGAAGCGCCCGGTAGCTACGAGCAGTACTTC
CASSEAPGSYEQYF
>TRBV15|TRBJ1-5|few|.|17
TGTGCCACCAGCAGAGATGTTGTGGGGCTAAGCAATCAGCCCCAGCATTTT
CATSRDVVGLSNQPQHF
>TRBV12-3/TRBV12-4|TRBJ1-1|.|.|13
TGTGCCAGCAGTCCCCGTGAGGGGACTGAAGCTTTCTTT
CASSPREGTEAFF
>TRBV20-1|TRBJ2-5|few|TRBD2|15
TGCAGTGCTGGAATTCCGGGACTAGCGGGACAGACCCAGTACTTC
CSAGIPGLAGQTQYF
>TRBV7-9|TRBJ1-1|.|.|15
TGTGCCAGCAGCTCACCAGGGGTCATGAACACTGAAGCTTTCTTT
CASSSPGVMNTEAFF
>TRBV11-3|TRBJ1-1|few|.|16
TGTGCCAGCAGCTTAGATCCGCGCAGCCTAAACACTGAAGCTTTCTTT
CASSLDPRSLNTEAFF
>TRBV30|TRBJ1-4|.|TRBD1|14
TGTGCCGCCGGGGCAGGGGGGGGTAATGAAAAACTGTTTTTT
CAAGAGGGNEKLFF
>TRBV11-2|TRBJ2-2|.|TRBD2|16
TGTGCCAGCAGCTCGTTCAAACGGGGGGGGACCGGGGAGCTGTTTTTT
CASSSFKRGGTGELFF
>TRBV6-1|TRBJ1-5|few|.|13
TGTGCCAGCAGGGAAGTGGGCAATCAGCCCCAGCATTTT
CASREVGNQPQHF
>TRBV5-4|TRBJ2-1|.|TRBD1|15
TGTGCCAGCAGCAGCCCGGGACAGGGGTTGGGTGAGCAGTTCTTC
CASSSPGQGLGEQFF
>TRBV20-1|TRBJ2-1|.|TRBD2|17
TGCAGTGCGTATAGCTTAACGGGAGGTAACTCCAACAATGAGCAGTTCTTC
CSAYSLTGGNSNNEQFF
>TRBV19|TRBJ1-6|.|.|14
TGTGCCAGTGGGGAGAGCTCCTATAATTCACCCCTCCACTTT
CASGESSYNSPLHF
>TRBV7-9|TRBJ2-3|.|.|15
TGTGCCAGCAGTCCCCCCGTAGCAGGAGGAGATACGCAGTATTTT
CASSPPVAGGDTQYF
>TRBV4-2|TRBJ2-6|.|.|16
TGTGCCAGCAGCCAAGACAGGATCTCTGGGGCCAACGTCCTGACTTTC
CASSQDRISGANVLTF
>TRBV7-9|TRBJ1-1|few|.|15
TGTGCCAGCAGCTCCCGTAGTCTCGGGGACACTGAAGCTTTCTTT
CASSSRSLGDTEAFF
>TRBV20-1|TRBJ1-5|medium-sized|.|13
TGCAGTGCCCATCAGGGGCAGGGTCAGCCCCAGCATTTT
CSAHQGQGQPQHF
>TRBV20-1|TRBJ1-3|.|TRBD1|16
TGCAGTGCTAGAGATGGGGGACAGAGCTCTGGAAACACCATATATTTT
CSARDGGQSSGNTIYF
>TRBV20-1|TRBJ2-5|.|.|13
TGCAGTGCTTTACAGGGATCAGGGGAGACCCAGTACTTC
CSALQGSGETQYF
>TRBV11-2|TRBJ1-2|.|TRBD1|12
TGTGCCAGCAGCCAAAGGGGGCAAGGAACCACCTTC
CASSQRGQGTTF
>TRBV5-1|TRBJ1-1|.|.|16
TGCGCCAGCAGCTTGGATGGAGGGGGGGATGATGATGAAGCTTTCTTT
CASSLDGGGDDDEAFF
>TRBV10-1|TRBJ2-5|.|.|13
TGCGCCAGCAGCGGGGGCCCCCAAGAGACCCAGTACTTC
CASSGGPQETQYF
>TRBV6-5|TRBJ2-1|.|.|13
TGTGCCAGCAGTTACTGGAACTACAATGAGCAGTTCTTC
CASSYWNYNEQFF
>TRBV2|TRBJ1-1|few|.|14
TGTGCCAGCAGAGCGGGCATTTCGAACACTGAAGCTTTCTTT
CASRAGISNTEAFF
>TRBV19|TRBJ1-3|.|TRBD1|16
TGTGCCAGTAGTAAACTCTCCGGACAGGCTGGAAACACCATATATTTT
CASSKLSGQAGNTIYF
>TRBV6-5|TRBJ1-6|.|TRBD1|16
TGTGCCAGCAGTTATTCGACGGGACAGGGTAATTCACCCCTCCACTTT
CASSYSTGQGNSPLHF
>TRBV27|TRBJ2-7|.|TRBD1|16
TGTGCCAGCAGTCCTTTCGGGACAGGGGCTCCCTACGAGCAGTACTTC
CASSPFGTGAPYEQYF
>TRBV11-2|TRBJ2-3|.|.|14
TGTGCCAGCAGCCCCTTCTTATCGACAGATACGCAGTATTTT
CASSPFLSTDTQYF
>TRBV5-1|TRBJ2-7|.|.|13
TGCGCCAGCAGCTTGGAGGCCCTCTACGAGCAGTACTTC
CASSLEALYEQYF
>TRBV7-8|TRBJ2-1|.|.|13
TGTGCCAGCAGCACCTTCGACAGAGAGAAGCAGTTCTTC
CASSTFDREKQFF
>TRBV24-1|TRBJ2-1|few|.|13
TGTGCCACCAGTGCCACAGGCTTCAATGAGCAGTTCTTC
CATSATGFNEQFF
>TRBV19|TRBJ1-1|.|.|16
TGTGCCAGTAGTATATCAGACCCCGGATTTAACACTGAAGCTTTCTTT
CASSISDPGFNTEAFF
>TRBV11-3|TRBJ2-2|.|TRBD2|16
TGTGCCAGCAGCACCAATGGCCGGGGGGACACCGGGGAGCTGTTTTTT
CASSTNGRGDTGELFF
>TRBV20-1|TRBJ2-2|.|TRBD2|17
TGCAGTGCTAGGACTAGCGGGGGGCTCGCGAACACCGGGGAGCTGTTTTTT
CSARTSGGLANTGELFF
>TRBV5-4|TRBJ2-1|.|.|14
TGTGCCAGCAGCTTAGGGCAGGGTCGCCTCGAGCAGTTCTTC
CASSLGQGRLEQFF
>TRBV6-1|TRBJ2-1|.|.|14
TGTGCCAGCAGTAAAAGGTTGGTTTACAATGAGCAGTTCTTC
CASSKRLVYNEQFF
>TRBV20-1|TRBJ2-5|.|.|12
TGCAGTGCGACGGACTCTCAAGAGACCCAGTACTTC
CSATDSQETQYF
>TRBV5-1|TRBJ2-5|once|TRBD2|16
TGCGCCAGCAGCTTGGTAGCGGGGGGACCCTCTGAGACCCAGTACTTC
CASSLVAGGPSETQYF
>TRBV6-1|TRBJ1-5|.|.|13
TGTGCCTGTGCGGCGGGAGGGAATCAGCCCCAGCATTTT
CACAAGGNQPQHF
>TRBV20-1|TRBJ2-7|few|.|16
TGCAGTGCTGTTAACGCCGGGACACGGAGCTCCTACGAGCAGTACTTC
CSAVNAGTRSSYEQYF
>TRBV6-1|TRBJ1-2|.|TRBD1|16
TGTGCCAGCAGTGAAGCATGGGACAGGGTTGGCTATGGCTACACCTTC
CASSEAWDRVGYGYTF
>TRBV5-1|TRBJ2-3|.|.|15
TGCGCCAGCAGCTTGGGGGAATCTAGCACAGATACGCAGTATTTT
CASSLGESSTDTQYF
>TRBV11-2|TRBJ2-2|.|.|15
TGTGCCAGCAGCCACCTCGGGGGTGACACCGGGGAGCTGTTTTTT
CASSHLGGDTGELFF
>TRBV20-1|TRBJ2-2|.|.|13
TGCAGTGCTAAGAGTGAGAACACCGGGGAGCTGTTTTTT
CSAKSENTGELFF
>TRBV30|TRBJ2-3|.|TRBD2|17
TGTGCCTGGAGTGTACGTAGGACTAGCGGGCGCACAGATACGCAGTATTTT
CAWSVRRTSGRTDTQYF
>TRBV28|TRBJ1-1|once|.|12
TGTGCCAGCAGTTTGCTGAACACTGAAGCTTTCTTT
CASSLLNTEAFF